This T cell receptor beta chain was sequenced for a study of long-term antiretroviral therapy in people with HIV. The wider study: The 2015 immediate-ART recommendation was preceded by the earliest samples by about a decade.

The germline V and J ends were trimmed by 0 bases and 7 bases, with 7 bases remaining between them. In germline, CDR1 is SGHRS, CDR2 YFSETQ. The CDR3 runs 13 residues. On this clone itself: Antigen unknown.

PBMC samples from each donor numbered at least one pre-ART and at least two post-ART. Study results and caveats: With ART, diversity went up but was still lower than in transplant donor controls.

Survey-level immunoSEQ v3.0 assays were run. Only in-frame clones appear in the TCRdb table, and some are missing; sequencing was by immunoSEQ multiplex PCR. The table shows about 15,000 clones, with around 84% occurring only once. The sequence was collected from a young man with HIV. The chain recombines TRBV5-1 with TRBJ2-2; D is uncertain. Sample: unsorted PBMCs, taken 0.1 years after starting antiretroviral therapy. CDR3 residues: CASSLALGGELFF. CDR3 DNA sequence: TGCGCCAGCAGCTTGGCCCTGGGCGGGGAGCTGTTTTTT. The full variable domain, in which reference TRBV5-1 and TRBJ2-2 provide the parts outside the CDR3, is KAGVTQTPRYLIKTRGQQVTLSCSPISGHRSVSWYQQTPGQGLQFLFEYFSETQRNKGNFPGRFSGRQFSNSRSEMNVSTLELGDSALYLCASSLALGGELFFGEGSRLTVL.